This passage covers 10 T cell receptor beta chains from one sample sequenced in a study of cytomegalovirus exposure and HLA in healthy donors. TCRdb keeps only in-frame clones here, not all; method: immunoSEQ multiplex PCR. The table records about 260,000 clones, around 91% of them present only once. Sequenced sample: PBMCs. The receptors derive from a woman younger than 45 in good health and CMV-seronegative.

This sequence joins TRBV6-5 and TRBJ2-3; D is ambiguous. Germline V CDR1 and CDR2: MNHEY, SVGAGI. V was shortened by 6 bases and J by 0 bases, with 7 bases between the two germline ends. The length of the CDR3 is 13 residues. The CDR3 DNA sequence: TGTGCCAGCAGAACGGACAGCACAGATACGCAGTATTTT. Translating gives CASRTDSTDTQYF.

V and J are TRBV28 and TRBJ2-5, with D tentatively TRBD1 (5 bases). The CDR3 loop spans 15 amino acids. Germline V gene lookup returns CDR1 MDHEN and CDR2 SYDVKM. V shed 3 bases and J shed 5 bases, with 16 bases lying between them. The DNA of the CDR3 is TGTGCCAGCAGTTTTTTCCAGGGCAGCGAGGAGACCCAGTACTTC. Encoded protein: CASSFFQGSEETQYF.

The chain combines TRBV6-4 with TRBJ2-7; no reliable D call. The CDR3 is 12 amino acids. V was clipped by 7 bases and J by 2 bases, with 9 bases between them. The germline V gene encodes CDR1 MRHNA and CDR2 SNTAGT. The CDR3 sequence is CASTEQTYEQYF. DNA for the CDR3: TGTGCCAGCACTGAGCAGACCTACGAGCAGTACTTC.

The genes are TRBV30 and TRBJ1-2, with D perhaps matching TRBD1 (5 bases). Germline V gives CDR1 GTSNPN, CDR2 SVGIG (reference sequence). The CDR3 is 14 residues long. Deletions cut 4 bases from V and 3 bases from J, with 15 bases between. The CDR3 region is CAWKRKTDYYGYTF. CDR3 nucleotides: TGTGCCTGGAAACGAAAGACAGACTACTATGGCTACACCTTC.

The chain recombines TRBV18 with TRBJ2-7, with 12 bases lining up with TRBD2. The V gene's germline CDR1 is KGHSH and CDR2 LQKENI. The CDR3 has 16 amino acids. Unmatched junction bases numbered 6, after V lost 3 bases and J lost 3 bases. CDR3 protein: CASSPVGLAGIYEQYF. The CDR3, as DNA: TGTGCCAGCTCACCCGTCGGACTAGCGGGAATCTACGAGCAGTACTTC.

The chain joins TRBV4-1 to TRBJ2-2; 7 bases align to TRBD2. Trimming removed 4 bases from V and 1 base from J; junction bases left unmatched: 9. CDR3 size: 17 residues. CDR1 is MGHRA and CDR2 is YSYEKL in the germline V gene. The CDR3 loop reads CASSPERGGLNTGELFF. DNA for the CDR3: TGCGCCAGCAGCCCGGAGCGGGGTGGACTGAACACCGGGGAGCTGTTTTTT.

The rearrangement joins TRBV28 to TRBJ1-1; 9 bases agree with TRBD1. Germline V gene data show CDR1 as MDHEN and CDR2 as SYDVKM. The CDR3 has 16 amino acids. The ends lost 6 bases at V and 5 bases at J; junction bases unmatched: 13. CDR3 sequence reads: CASSLPLDRGWTEAFF. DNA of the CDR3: TGTGCCAGCAGCCTCCCCTTAGACAGGGGGTGGACTGAAGCTTTCTTT.

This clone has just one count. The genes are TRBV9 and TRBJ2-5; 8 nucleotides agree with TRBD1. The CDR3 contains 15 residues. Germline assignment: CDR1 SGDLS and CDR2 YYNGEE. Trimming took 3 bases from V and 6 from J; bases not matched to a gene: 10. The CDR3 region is CASSEGATGVKTQYF. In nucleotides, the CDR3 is TGTGCCAGCAGCGAGGGGGCGACAGGGGTGAAGACCCAGTACTTC.

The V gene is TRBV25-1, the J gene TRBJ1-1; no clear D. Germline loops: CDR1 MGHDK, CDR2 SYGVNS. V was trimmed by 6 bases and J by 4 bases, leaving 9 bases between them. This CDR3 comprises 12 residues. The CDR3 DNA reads TGTGCCAGCAGGGAGGTAGGCACTGAAGCTTTCTTT. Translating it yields CASREVGTEAFF.

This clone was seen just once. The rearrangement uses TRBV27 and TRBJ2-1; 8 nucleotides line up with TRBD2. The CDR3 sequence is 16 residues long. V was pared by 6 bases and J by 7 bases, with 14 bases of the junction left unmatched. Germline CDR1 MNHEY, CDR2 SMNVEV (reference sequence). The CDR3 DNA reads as TGTGCCAGCAGACAAACTCCGGGACTAGGACTTAATGAGCAGTTCTTC. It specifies CASRQTPGLGLNEQFF.